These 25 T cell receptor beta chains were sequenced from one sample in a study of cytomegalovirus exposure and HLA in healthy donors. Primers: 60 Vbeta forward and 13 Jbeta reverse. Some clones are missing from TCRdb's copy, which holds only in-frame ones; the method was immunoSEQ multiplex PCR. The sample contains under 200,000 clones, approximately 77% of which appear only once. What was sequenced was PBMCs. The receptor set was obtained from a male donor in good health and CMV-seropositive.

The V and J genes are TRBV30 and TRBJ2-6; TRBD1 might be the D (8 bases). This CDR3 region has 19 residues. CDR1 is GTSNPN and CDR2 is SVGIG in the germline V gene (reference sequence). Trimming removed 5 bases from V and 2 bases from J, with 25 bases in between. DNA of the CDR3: TGTGCCTGGTCCCTCCCCTTACAGGGGGGGGAGACTGGGGCCAACGTCCTGACTTTC. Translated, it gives CAWSLPLQGGETGANVLTF.

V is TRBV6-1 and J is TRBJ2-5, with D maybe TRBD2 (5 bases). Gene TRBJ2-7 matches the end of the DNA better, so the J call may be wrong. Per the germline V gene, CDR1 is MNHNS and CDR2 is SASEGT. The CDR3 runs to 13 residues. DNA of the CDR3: TGTGCCAGCAGTGAAGGGAGGCCCTACGAGCAGTACTTC. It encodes CASSEGRPYEQYF.

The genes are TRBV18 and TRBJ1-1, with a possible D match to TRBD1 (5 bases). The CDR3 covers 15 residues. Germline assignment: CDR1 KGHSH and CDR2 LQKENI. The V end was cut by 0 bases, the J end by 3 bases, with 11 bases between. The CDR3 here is CASSPPGQGYTEAFF. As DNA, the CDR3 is TGTGCCAGCTCACCACCGGGGCAGGGCTACACTGAAGCTTTCTTT. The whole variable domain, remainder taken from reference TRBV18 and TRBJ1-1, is NAGVMQNPRHLVRRRGQEARLRCSPMKGHSHVYWYRQLPEEGLKFMVYLQKENIIDESGMPKERFSAEFPKEGPSILRIQQVVRGDSAAYFCASSPPGQGYTEAFFGQGTRLTVV.

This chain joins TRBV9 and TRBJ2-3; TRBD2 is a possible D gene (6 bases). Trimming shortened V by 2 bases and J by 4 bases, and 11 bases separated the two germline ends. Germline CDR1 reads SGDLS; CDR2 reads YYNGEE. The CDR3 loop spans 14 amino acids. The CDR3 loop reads CASSVKTRSDTQYF. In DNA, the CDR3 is TGTGCCAGCAGCGTGAAGACTAGGTCAGATACGCAGTATTTT.

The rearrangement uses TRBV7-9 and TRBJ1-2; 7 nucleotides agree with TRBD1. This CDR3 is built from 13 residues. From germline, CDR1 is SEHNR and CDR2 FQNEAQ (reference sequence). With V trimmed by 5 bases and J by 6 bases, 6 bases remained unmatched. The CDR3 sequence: CASSVAGGHGYTF. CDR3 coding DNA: TGTGCCAGCAGCGTTGCAGGGGGTCATGGCTACACCTTC.

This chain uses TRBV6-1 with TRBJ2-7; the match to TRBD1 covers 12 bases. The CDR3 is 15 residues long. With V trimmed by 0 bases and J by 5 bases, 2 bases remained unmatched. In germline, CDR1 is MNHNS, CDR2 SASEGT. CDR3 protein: CASSEAGTGGDEQYF. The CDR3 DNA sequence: TGTGCCAGCAGTGAAGCGGGGACAGGGGGCGACGAGCAGTACTTC.

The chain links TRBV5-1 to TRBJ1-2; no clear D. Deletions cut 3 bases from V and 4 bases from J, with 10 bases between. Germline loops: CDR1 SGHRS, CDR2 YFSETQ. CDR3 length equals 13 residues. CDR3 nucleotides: TGCGCCAGCAGCTCCGGGTCCTCCTATGGCTACACCTTC. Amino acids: CASSSGSSYGYTF.

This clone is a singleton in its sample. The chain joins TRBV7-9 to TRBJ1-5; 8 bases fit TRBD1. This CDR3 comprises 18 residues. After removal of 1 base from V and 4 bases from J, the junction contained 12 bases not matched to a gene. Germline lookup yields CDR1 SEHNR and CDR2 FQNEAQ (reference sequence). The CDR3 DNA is TGTGCCAGCAGCTTAGGGATGGGACAGGTATTTCTGAATCAGCCCCAGCATTTT. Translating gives CASSLGMGQVFLNQPQHF.

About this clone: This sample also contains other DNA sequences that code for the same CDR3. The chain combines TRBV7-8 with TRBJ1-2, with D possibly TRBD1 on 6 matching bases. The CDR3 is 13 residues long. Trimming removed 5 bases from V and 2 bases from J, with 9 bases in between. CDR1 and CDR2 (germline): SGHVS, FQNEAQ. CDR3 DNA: TGTGCCAGCAGCCTTCAGGGGAACTATGGCTACACCTTC. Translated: CASSLQGNYGYTF. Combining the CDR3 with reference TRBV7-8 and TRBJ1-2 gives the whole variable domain GAGVSQSPRYKVAKRGQDVALRCDPISGHVSLFWYQQALGQGPEFLTYFQNEAQLDKSGLPSDRFFAERPEGSVSTLKIQRTQQEDSAVYLCASSLQGNYGYTFGSGTRLTVV.

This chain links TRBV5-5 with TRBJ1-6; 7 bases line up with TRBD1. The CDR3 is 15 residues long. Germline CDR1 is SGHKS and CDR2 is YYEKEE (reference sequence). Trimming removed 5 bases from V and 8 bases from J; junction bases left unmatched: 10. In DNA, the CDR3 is TGTGCCAGCAGGGACCGGACAGGCGGGCATTCACCCCTCCACTTT. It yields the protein CASRDRTGGHSPLHF.

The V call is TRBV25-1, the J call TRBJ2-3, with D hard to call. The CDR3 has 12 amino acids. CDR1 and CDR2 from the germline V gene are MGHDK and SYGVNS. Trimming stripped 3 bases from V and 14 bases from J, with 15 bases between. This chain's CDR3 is CASSDQRLRRYF. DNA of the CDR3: TGTGCCAGCAGTGACCAGAGACTGAGGCGGTATTTT.

The CDR3 sequence is CASSLMGGNQPQHF. CDR3 coding DNA: TGTGCCAGCAGCTTGATGGGAGGCAATCAGCCCCAGCATTTT. This chain connects TRBV5-6 to TRBJ1-5; D ambiguous. The CDR3 consists of 14 residues. Germline V gene data show CDR1 as SGHDT and CDR2 as YYEEEE. The V end lost 1 base, the J end lost 2 bases, and 7 bases lay between the germline ends.

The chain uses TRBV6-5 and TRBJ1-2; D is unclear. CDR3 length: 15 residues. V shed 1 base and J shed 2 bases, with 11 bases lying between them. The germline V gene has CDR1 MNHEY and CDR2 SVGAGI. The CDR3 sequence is CASSYFSSSNYGYTF. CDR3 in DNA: TGTGCCAGCAGTTACTTTAGCAGTTCCAACTATGGCTACACCTTC.

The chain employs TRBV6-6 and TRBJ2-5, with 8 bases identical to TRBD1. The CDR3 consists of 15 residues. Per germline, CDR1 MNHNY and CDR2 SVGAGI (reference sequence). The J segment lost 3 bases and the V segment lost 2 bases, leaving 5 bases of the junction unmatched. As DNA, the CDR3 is TGTGCCAGCAGTTACGACGGGACAGGTGAAGAGACCCAGTACTTC. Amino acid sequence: CASSYDGTGEETQYF.

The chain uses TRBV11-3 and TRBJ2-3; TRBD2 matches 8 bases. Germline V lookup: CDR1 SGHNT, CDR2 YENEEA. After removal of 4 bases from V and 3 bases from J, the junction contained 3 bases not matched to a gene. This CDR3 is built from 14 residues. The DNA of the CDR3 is TGTGCCAGCAGCTCGGGACTAGAGACAGATACGCAGTATTTT. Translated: CASSSGLETDTQYF.

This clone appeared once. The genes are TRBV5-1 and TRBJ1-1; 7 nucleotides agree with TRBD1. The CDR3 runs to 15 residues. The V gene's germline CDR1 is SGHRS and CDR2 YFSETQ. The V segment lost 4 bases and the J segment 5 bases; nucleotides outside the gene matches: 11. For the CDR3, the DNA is TGCGCCAGCAGCACTGGACAGGACGAGAGGACTGAAGCTTTCTTT. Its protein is CASSTGQDERTEAFF.

In DNA form, the CDR3 reads TGTGCCAGCAGCCCACGACAGGGGATTGATACGCAGTATTTT. Its protein is CASSPRQGIDTQYF. The rearrangement joins TRBV13 to TRBJ2-3, with TRBD1 identical over 8 bases. The CDR3 totals 14 residues. Trimming cost V 5 bases and J 6 bases; bases outside gene matches: 7. In germline, CDR1 is PRHDT, CDR2 FYEKMQ (reference sequence).

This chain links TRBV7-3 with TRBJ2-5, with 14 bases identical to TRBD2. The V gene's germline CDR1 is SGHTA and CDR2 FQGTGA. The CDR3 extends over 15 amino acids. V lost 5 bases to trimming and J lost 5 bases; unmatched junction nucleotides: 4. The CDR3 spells CASSPTSGGAETQYF. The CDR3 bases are TGTGCCAGCAGCCCGACTAGCGGGGGGGCGGAGACCCAGTACTTC.

The CDR3 spells CASSPDSAWMNTEAFF. The CDR3 coding sequence is TGTGCCAGCAGCCCCGACTCGGCTTGGATGAACACTGAAGCTTTCTTT. The V gene is TRBV5-6, the J gene TRBJ1-1; no reliable D call. The CDR3 runs 16 residues. The V gene lost 4 bases and the J gene lost 0 bases, with 16 bases spanning the gap. CDR1 is SGHDT, CDR2 YYEEEE, per germline.

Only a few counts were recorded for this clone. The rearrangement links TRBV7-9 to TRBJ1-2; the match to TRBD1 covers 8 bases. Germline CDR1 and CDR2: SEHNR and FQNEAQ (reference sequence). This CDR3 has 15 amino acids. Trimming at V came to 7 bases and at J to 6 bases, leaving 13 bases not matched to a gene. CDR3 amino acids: CASTLGAGGVDGYTF. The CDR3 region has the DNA TGTGCCAGCACTTTGGGGGCAGGGGGCGTCGATGGCTACACCTTC.

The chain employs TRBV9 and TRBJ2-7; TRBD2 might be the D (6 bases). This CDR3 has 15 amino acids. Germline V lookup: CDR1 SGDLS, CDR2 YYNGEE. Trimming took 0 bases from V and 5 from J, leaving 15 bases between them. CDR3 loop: CASSVDSGVGDEQYF. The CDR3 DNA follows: TGTGCCAGCAGCGTAGACTCGGGGGTAGGGGACGAGCAGTACTTC.

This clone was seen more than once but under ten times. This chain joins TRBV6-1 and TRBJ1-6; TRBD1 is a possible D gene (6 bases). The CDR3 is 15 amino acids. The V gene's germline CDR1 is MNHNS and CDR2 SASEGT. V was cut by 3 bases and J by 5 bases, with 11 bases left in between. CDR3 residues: CASSEGTQDNSPLHF. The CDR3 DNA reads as TGTGCCAGCAGTGAGGGGACACAAGATAATTCACCCCTCCACTTT.

Here the CDR3 reads CASSDNSGANVLTF. The CDR3, as DNA: TGTGCCAGCAGTGACAACTCTGGGGCCAACGTCCTGACTTTC. J is TRBJ2-6 and V is TRBV6-5; D ambiguous. Germline V CDR1 and CDR2: MNHEY, SVGAGI. The V end was cut by 5 bases, the J end by 0 bases, with 5 bases between. The CDR3 loop spans 14 amino acids.

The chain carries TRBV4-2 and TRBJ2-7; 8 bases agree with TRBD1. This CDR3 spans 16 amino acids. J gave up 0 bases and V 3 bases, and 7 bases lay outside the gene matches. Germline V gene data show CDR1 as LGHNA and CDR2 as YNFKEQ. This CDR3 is CASSHGDRRNSYEQYF. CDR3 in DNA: TGTGCCAGCAGCCACGGGGACAGGCGAAACTCCTACGAGCAGTACTTC.

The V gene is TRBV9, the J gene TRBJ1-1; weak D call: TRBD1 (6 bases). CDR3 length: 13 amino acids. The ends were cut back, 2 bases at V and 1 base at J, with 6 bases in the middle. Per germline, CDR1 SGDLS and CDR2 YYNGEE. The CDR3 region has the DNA TGTGCCAGCAGCGTGACAGGGAACACTGAAGCTTTCTTT. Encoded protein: CASSVTGNTEAFF. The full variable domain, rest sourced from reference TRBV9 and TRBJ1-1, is DSGVTQTPKHLITATGQRVTLRCSPRSGDLSVYWYQQSLDQGLQFLIQYYNGEERAKGNILERFSAQQFPDLHSELNLSSLELGDSALYFCASSVTGNTEAFFGQGTRLTVV.